This TCR beta chain was sequenced for a study of blood T cell repertoires in COVID-19. This CDR3 region has 14 residues. The V and J ends lost 2 bases and 6 bases respectively, with 13 bases between them. Germline CDR1 and CDR2: ENHRY and SYGVKD. Original processing methods: Estimated nucleated cell counts came from reference gene primer amplification. TCRdb's copy holds only in-frame clones and misses some; the assay was immunoSEQ multiplex PCR. Clone size and the V and J calls come from that table; the DNA yielded D and trimming. The repertoire holds some 220,000 clones, with 86% as singletons. Sequencing used PBMCs or T cells enriched from blood (not recorded which). The receptor was isolated from a woman between 45 and 65 years old in a cohort exposed to, infected with or recovered from COVID-19 (not recorded which). This chain joins TRBV10-3 and TRBJ1-2; D not resolved. CDR3 nucleotide sequence: TGTGCCATCAGTGAGAGTGAGGGCCCAGATGGCTACACCTTC. This sequence encodes CAISESEGPDGYTF.